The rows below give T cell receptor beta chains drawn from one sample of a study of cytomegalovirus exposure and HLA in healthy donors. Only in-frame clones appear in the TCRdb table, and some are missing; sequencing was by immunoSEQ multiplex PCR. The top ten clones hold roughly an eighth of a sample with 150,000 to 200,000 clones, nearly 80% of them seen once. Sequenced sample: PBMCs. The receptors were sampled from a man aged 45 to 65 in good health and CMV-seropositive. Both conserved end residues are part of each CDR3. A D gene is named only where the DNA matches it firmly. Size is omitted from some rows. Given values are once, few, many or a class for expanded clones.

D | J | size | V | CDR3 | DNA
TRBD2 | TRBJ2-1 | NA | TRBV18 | CASSPPVVSALAGGYNEQFF | TGTGCCAGCTCACCACCGGTAGTATCCGCACTAGCGGGGGGATACAATGAGCAGTTCTTC
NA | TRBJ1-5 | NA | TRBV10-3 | CAISEAGSNQPQHF | TGTGCCATCAGTGAGGCCGGGTCTAATCAGCCCCAGCATTTT
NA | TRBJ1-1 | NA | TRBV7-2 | CASSSRGANTEAFF | TGTGCCAGCAGCTCCAGGGGAGCGAACACTGAAGCTTTCTTT
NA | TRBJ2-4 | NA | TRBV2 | CASSEGTEGEKNIQYF | TGTGCCAGCAGTGAAGGGACGGAGGGTGAGAAAAACATTCAGTACTTC
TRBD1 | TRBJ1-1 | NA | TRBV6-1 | CASMTGQGANTEAFF | TGTGCCAGCATGACAGGGCAGGGGGCGAACACTGAAGCTTTCTTT
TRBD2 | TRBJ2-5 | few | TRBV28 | CASRAGSGETQYF | TGTGCCAGCAGAGCGGGGTCTGGCGAGACCCAGTACTTC
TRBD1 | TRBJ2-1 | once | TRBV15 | CATSRTGTGGGEQFF | TGTGCCACCAGCCGAACCGGGACAGGGGGCGGTGAGCAGTTCTTC
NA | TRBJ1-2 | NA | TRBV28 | CASSKTGFWDGYTF | TGTGCCAGCAGTAAGACAGGCTTTTGGGATGGCTACACCTTC
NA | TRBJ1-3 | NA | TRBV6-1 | CASSAHIGGAAGNTIYF | TGTGCCAGCAGTGCCCACATCGGGGGGGCTGCTGGAAACACCATATATTTT
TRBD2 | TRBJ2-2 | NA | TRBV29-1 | CSVGGLGLAGDTGELFF | TGCAGCGTTGGAGGATTAGGACTAGCGGGAGACACCGGGGAGCTGTTTTTT
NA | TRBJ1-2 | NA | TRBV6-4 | CASSDSGGSGGYTF | TGTGCCAGCAGTGACTCTGGGGGCTCGGGTGGCTACACCTTC
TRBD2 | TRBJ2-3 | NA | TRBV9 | CASSVGLAGTDTQYF | TGTGCCAGCAGCGTAGGACTAGCGGGCACAGATACGCAGTATTTT
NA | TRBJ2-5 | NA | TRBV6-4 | CASSSRGGETQYF | TGTGCCAGCAGTTCCAGGGGTGGCGAGACCCAGTACTTC